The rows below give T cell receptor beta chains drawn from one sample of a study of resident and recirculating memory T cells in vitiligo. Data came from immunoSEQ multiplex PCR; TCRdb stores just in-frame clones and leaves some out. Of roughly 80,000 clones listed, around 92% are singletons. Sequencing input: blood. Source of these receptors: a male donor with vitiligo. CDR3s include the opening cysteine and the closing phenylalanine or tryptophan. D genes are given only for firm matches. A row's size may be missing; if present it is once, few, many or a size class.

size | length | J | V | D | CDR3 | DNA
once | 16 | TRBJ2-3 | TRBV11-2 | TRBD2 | CASSLVGGSLTDTQYF | TGTGCCAGCAGCTTAGTTGGCGGGAGTTTAACAGATACGCAGTATTTT
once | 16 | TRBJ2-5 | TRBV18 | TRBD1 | CASSRGQGALTETQYF | TGTGCCAGCTCACGAGGACAGGGGGCGCTGACAGAGACCCAGTACTTC
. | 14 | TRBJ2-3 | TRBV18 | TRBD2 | CASSSGTGGDTQYF | TGTGCCAGTTCTAGCGGTACCGGGGGAGATACGCAGTATTTT
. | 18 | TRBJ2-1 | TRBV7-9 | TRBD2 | CASSSARTSGRRGNEQFF | TGTGCCAGCAGCTCGGCGCGGACTAGCGGGAGAAGAGGCAATGAGCAGTTCTTC
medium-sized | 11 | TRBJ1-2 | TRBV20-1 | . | CSADGGVTYTF | TGCAGTGCCGATGGGGGGGTCACGTACACCTTC
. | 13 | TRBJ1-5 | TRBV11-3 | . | CASNLVVGQPQHF | TGTGCCAGCAACCTAGTCGTCGGTCAGCCCCAGCATTTT
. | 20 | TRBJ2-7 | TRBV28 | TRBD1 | CASSPAPGQGSPGSPYEQYF | TGTGCCAGCAGTCCGGCGCCGGGACAGGGGTCCCCAGGGTCACCCTACGAGCAGTACTTC
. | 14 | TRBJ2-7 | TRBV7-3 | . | CASSLSVNSYEQYF | TGTGCCAGCAGCTTAAGCGTTAACTCCTACGAGCAGTACTTC
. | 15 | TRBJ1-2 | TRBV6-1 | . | CASSEKARAVYGYTF | TGTGCCAGCAGTGAAAAAGCCAGGGCAGTCTATGGCTACACCTTC
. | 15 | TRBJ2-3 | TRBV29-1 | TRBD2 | CSVEGTSVSTDTQYF | TGCAGCGTTGAAGGGACTAGCGTTAGCACAGATACGCAGTATTTT
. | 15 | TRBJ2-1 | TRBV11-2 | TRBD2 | CASTKLGVAGGMQFF | TGTGCCAGCACCAAATTGGGGGTAGCGGGAGGGATGCAGTTCTTC
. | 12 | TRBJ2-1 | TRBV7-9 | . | CASSPHYNEQFF | TGTGCCAGCAGTCCCCACTACAATGAGCAGTTCTTC
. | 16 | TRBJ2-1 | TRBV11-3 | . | CASSPRPLISYNEQFF | TGTGCCAGCAGCCCGCGGCCGCTGATCTCCTACAATGAGCAGTTCTTC
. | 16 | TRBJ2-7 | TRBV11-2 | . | CASSFHWGAASYEQYF | TGTGCCAGCAGCTTTCACTGGGGAGCGGCCTCCTACGAGCAGTACTTC
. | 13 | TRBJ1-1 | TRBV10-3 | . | CAISTGSNTEAFF | TGTGCCATCAGTACAGGGTCGAACACTGAAGCTTTCTTT
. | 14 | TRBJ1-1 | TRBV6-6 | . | CASSYSRADTEAFF | TGTGCCAGCAGTTACTCCCGAGCGGACACTGAAGCTTTCTTT
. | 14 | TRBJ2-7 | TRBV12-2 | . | CASRLGQGAGEQYF | TGTGCAAGTCGCCTGGGACAGGGGGCGGGCGAGCAGTACTTC
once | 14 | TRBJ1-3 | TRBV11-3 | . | CASRLRNSGNTIYF | TGTGCCAGCAGACTACGGAATTCTGGAAACACCATATATTTT
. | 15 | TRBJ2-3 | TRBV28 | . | CASSLFASGTDTQYF | TGTGCCAGCAGTTTATTCGCTAGCGGCACAGATACGCAGTATTTT
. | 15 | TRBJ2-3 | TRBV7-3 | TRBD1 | CASSRNGQGIDTQYF | TGTGCCAGCAGCCGAAATGGACAGGGTATTGATACGCAGTATTTT
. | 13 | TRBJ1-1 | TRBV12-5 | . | CASALGRNTEAFF | TGTGCTAGTGCTTTGGGTAGGAACACTGAAGCTTTCTTT
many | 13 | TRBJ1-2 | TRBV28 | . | CASSLGGRDGYTF | TGTGCCAGCAGTTTGGGGGGGAGGGATGGCTACACCTTC
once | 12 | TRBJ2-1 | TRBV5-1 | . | CASSSPGNEQFF | TGCGCCAGCAGCTCCCCGGGGAATGAGCAGTTCTTC
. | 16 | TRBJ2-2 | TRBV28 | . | CASRRTERTVPGELFF | TGTGCCAGCAGACGGACTGAGCGGACTGTACCCGGGGAGCTGTTTTTT
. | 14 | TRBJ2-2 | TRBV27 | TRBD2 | CASSSGRASGELFF | TGTGCCAGCAGTAGCGGGAGGGCGAGCGGGGAGCTGTTTTTT
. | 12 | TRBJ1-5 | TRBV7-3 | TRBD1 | CASSRTGRPQHF | TGTGCCAGCAGCCGGACAGGGAGGCCCCAGCATTTT
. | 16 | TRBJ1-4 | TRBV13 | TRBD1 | CASSLAGGGTNEKLFF | TGTGCCAGCAGCTTAGCAGGGGGTGGAACTAATGAAAAACTGTTTTTT
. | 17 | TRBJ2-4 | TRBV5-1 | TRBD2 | CASSMGTSGRLGNIQYF | TGCGCCAGCAGCATGGGGACTAGCGGGAGATTGGGGAACATTCAGTACTTC
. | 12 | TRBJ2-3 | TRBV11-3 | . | CASSLSDYTQYF | TGTGCCAGCAGCTTATCGGACTATACGCAGTATTTT
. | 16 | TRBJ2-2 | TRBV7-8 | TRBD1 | CATTPGGPWGTGELFF | TGTGCCACCACCCCAGGGGGCCCTTGGGGCACCGGGGAGCTGTTTTTT
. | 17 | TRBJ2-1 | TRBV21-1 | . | CASSNYGPGSFYNEQFF | TGTGCCAGCAGCAACTACGGGCCAGGGTCTTTTTACAATGAGCAGTTCTTC
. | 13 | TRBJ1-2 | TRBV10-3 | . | CAISAELSGGYTF | TGTGCCATCAGTGCGGAGTTAAGCGGGGGCTACACCTTC
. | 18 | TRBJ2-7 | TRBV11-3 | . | CASSFSPISGWSSYEQYF | TGTGCCAGCAGCTTTAGCCCCATTAGCGGTTGGAGCTCCTACGAGCAGTACTTC
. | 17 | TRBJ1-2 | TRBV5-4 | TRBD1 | CASSGPGQGAANYGYTF | TGTGCCAGCAGCGGACCCGGACAGGGCGCTGCTAACTATGGCTACACCTTC
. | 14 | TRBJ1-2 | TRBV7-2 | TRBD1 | CASSPQGASRGYTF | TGTGCCAGCAGCCCACAGGGGGCAAGTCGGGGCTACACCTTC
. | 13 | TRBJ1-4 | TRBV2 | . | CASSAGNNEKLFF | TGTGCCAGCAGTGCAGGGAATAATGAAAAACTGTTTTTT
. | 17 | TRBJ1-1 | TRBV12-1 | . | CASSFVGGFFMNTEAFF | TGTGCCAGCAGCTTTGTGGGCGGGTTCTTCATGAACACTGAAGCTTTCTTT
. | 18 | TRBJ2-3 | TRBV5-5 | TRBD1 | CASSPGPLGGASTDTQYF | TGTGCCAGCAGCCCTGGTCCATTAGGGGGCGCTTCGACAGATACGCAGTATTTT
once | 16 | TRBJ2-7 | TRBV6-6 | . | CASSYSRQGNSYEQYF | TGTGCCAGCAGTTACTCGAGGCAGGGGAATTCCTACGAGCAGTACTTC
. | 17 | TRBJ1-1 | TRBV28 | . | CASSPDSAQGRNTEAFF | TGTGCCAGCAGTCCCGACTCCGCGCAGGGGAGGAACACTGAAGCTTTCTTT
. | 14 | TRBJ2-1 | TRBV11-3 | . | CASSSTEIYNEQFF | TGTGCCAGCAGCTCCACAGAGATCTACAATGAGCAGTTCTTC
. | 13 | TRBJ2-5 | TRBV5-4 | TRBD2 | CASTNPGGETQYF | TGTGCCAGCACCAATCCGGGGGGAGAGACCCAGTACTTC
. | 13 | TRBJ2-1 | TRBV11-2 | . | CASSLDSGKRQFF | TGTGCCAGCAGCTTAGATTCGGGAAAGCGGCAGTTCTTC
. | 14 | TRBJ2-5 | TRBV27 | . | CASSYTGRGETQYF | TGTGCCAGCAGTTATACAGGGCGTGGGGAGACCCAGTACTTC
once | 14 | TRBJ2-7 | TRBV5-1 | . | CASSFGSGSYEQYF | TGCGCCAGCAGCTTTGGGAGTGGCTCCTACGAGCAGTACTTC
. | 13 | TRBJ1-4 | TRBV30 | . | CAWSMGLGEKLFF | TGTGCCTGGAGTATGGGACTTGGGGAAAAACTGTTTTTT
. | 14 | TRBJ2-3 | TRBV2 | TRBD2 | CASSEVAGVDTQYF | TGTGCCAGCAGTGAGGTAGCGGGAGTAGATACGCAGTATTTT
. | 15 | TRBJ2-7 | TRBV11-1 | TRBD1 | CASSIAGTGDGEQYF | TGTGCCAGCAGCATCGCCGGGACAGGGGACGGCGAGCAGTACTTC
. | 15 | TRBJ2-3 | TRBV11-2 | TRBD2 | CASSLGLAGIDTQYF | TGTGCCAGCAGCTTGGGACTAGCGGGCATCGATACGCAGTATTTT
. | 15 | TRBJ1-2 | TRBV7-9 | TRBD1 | CASSRGGDSIYGYTF | TGTGCCAGCAGCCGAGGAGGGGACAGCATTTATGGCTACACCTTC
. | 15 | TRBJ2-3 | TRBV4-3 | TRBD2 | CASSPSSGSVDTQYF | TGCGCCAGCAGTCCCTCGAGCGGGAGTGTAGATACGCAGTATTTT